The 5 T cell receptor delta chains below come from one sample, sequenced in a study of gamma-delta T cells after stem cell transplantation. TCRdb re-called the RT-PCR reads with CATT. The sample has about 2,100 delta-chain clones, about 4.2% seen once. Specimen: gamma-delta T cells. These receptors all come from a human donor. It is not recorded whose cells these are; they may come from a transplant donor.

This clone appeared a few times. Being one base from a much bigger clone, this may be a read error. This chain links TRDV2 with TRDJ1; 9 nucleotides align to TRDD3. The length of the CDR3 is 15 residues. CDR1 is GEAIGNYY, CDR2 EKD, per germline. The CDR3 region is CACDRLGDRGDKPIF. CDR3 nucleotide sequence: TGTGCCTGTGACCGCCTGGGGGATCGAGGCGATAAACCCATCTTT.

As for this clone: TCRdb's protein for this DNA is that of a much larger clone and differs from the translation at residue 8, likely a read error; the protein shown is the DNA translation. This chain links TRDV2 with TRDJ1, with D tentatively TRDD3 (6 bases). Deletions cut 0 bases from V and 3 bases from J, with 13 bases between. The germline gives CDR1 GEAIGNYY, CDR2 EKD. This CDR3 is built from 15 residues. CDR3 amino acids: CACDTLGASSDKLIF. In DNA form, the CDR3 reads TGTGCCTGTGACACCTTGGGGGCTAGTTCCGATAAACTCATCTTT.

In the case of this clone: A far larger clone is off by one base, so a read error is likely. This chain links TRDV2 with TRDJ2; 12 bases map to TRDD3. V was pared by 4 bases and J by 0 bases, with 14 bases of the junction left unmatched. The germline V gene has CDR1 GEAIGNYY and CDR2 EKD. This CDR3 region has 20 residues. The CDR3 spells CACDPVGTGGYTALTAQLFF. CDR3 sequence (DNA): TGTGCCTGTGATCCGGTAGGTACTGGGGGATACACCGCTTTGACAGCACAACTCTTCTTT.

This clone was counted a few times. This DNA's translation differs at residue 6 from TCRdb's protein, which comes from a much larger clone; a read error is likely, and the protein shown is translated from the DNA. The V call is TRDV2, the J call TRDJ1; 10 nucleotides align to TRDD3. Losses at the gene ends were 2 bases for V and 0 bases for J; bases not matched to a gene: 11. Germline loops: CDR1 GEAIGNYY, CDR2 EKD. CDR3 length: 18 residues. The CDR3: CACDKMGDTYPYTDKLIF. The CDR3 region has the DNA TGTGCCTGTGACAAGATGGGGGATACTTATCCGTACACCGATAAACTCATCTTT.

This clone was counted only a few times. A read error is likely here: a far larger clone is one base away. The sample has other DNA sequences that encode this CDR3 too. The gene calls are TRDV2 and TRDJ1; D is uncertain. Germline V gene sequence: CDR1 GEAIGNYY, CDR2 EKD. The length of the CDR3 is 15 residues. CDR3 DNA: TGTGCCTGCGACACCGTTGGGTCGAAAGGTGGTAAACTCATCTTT. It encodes CACDTVGSKGGKLIF.